A selection of T cell receptor beta chains follows, all from one sample in a study of T cells in Graves' hyperthyroidism and ophthalmopathy. MiXCR, applied by TCRdb to the multiplex PCR reads, yields one record per CDR3 protein. The table has approximately 320,000 distinct CDR3 sequences, about 15% seen once. The sequenced sample was blood. Every receptor here comes from a man aged 30 to 39 with Graves' hyperthyroidism. The CDR3 runs from the conserved cysteine through the conserved F or W. A D gene is named only where the DNA matches it firmly. The size entry is marked missing in some rows and otherwise reads once, few, many or a size class.

size: many; D: TRBD1; length: 14; V: TRBV29-1; J: TRBJ1-1; CDR3: CSVERGQGGTEAFF; DNA: TGCAGCGTTGAACGCGGACAGGGTGGAACTGAAGCTTTCTTT
size: many; D: -; length: 15; V: TRBV7-8; J: TRBJ2-7; CDR3: CASSFTVEGIYEQYF; DNA: TGTGCCAGCAGCTTTACCGTAGAGGGCATTTACGAGCAGTACTTC
size: -; D: -; length: 14; V: TRBV7-9; J: TRBJ2-3; CDR3: CASSPTEELVRQYF; DNA: TGTGCCAGCAGCCCAACGGAGGAACTAGTTCGGCAGTATTTT
size: -; D: -; length: 14; V: TRBV19; J: TRBJ1-5; CDR3: CASNGGTSNQPQHF; DNA: TGTGCCAGTAATGGGGGAACTAGCAATCAGCCCCAGCATTTT
size: few; D: -; length: 17; V: TRBV19; J: TRBJ2-2; CDR3: CASSPLLADTNTGELFF; DNA: TGTGCCAGTAGTCCCTTACTAGCAGATACGAACACCGGGGAGCTGTTTTTT
size: -; D: -; length: 13; V: TRBV29-1; J: TRBJ2-1; CDR3: CSGAGSLYNEQFF; DNA: TGCAGCGGGGCCGGGAGTCTTTACAATGAGCAGTTCTTC
size: many; D: -; length: 16; V: TRBV7-2; J: TRBJ2-4; CDR3: CASSPPPGRSKNIQYF; DNA: TGTGCCAGCAGCCCACCCCCAGGGCGGTCCAAAAACATTCAGTACTTC
size: -; D: TRBD2; length: 15; V: TRBV20-1; J: TRBJ2-7; CDR3: CSASELTSGRDEQYF; DNA: TGCAGTGCTAGTGAGCTTACTAGCGGGAGGGACGAGCAGTACTTC
size: many; D: -; length: 13; V: TRBV12-3/TRBV12-4; J: TRBJ2-6; CDR3: CASSFPGANVLTF; DNA: TGTGCCAGCAGTTTTCCCGGGGCCAACGTCCTGACTTTC
size: -; D: -; length: 13; V: TRBV7-9; J: TRBJ2-1; CDR3: CASSPGTYNEQLF; DNA: TGTGCCAGCAGCCCTGGGACGTACAATGAGCAGCTCTTC
size: -; D: -; length: 15; V: TRBV5-1; J: TRBJ2-5; CDR3: CASSLIGRFQETQYF; DNA: TGCGCCAGCAGCCTAATCGGACGGTTCCAAGAGACCCAGTACTTC
size: many; D: TRBD1; length: 15; V: TRBV2; J: TRBJ1-5; CDR3: CASSGGGQGLGPQHF; DNA: TGTGCCAGCAGTGGGGGGGGACAGGGCCTAGGGCCCCAGCATTTT
size: -; D: -; length: 14; V: TRBV19; J: TRBJ1-4; CDR3: CASGPGAGNEKLFF; DNA: TGTGCCAGTGGCCCGGGCGCCGGTAATGAAAAACTGTTTTTT
size: many; D: TRBD2; length: 16; V: TRBV6-1; J: TRBJ2-1; CDR3: CASSYSGLAGFNEQFF; DNA: TGTGCCAGCAGTTATTCGGGACTAGCGGGATTCAATGAGCAGTTCTTC
size: many; D: -; length: 15; V: TRBV12-3/TRBV12-4; J: TRBJ1-3; CDR3: CASTRNGGPGNTIYF; DNA: TGTGCCAGCACCCGGAACGGGGGCCCTGGAAACACCATATATTTT
size: many; D: -; length: 14; V: TRBV28; J: TRBJ2-7; CDR3: CASSPPDSSYEQYF; DNA: TGTGCCAGCAGTCCACCGGACAGTTCCTACGAGCAGTACTTC
size: many; D: -; length: 13; V: TRBV27; J: TRBJ2-7; CDR3: CASSLFRFYEQYF; DNA: TGTGCCAGCAGTTTATTCAGGTTCTACGAGCAGTACTTC
size: few; D: -; length: 14; V: TRBV29-1; J: TRBJ1-1; CDR3: CSVDGTASNTEAFF; DNA: TGCAGCGTTGACGGTACAGCCTCGAACACTGAAGCTTTCTTT
size: many; D: -; length: 12; V: TRBV12-3/TRBV12-4; J: TRBJ1-1; CDR3: CASSQGNTEAFF; DNA: TGTGCCAGCAGTCAGGGGAACACTGAAGCTTTCTTT
size: -; D: TRBD1; length: 16; V: TRBV9; J: TRBJ2-3; CDR3: CASSGSRTGGWDTQYF; DNA: TGTGCCAGCAGCGGCTCCCGGACAGGGGGCTGGGATACGCAGTATTTT
size: -; D: -; length: 11; V: TRBV19; J: TRBJ2-7; CDR3: CASSIGSEQYF; DNA: TGTGCCAGTAGTATAGGGTCCGAGCAGTACTTC
size: -; D: TRBD1; length: 15; V: TRBV6-1; J: TRBJ1-2; CDR3: CASSGPGQGYYGYTF; DNA: TGTGCCAGCAGTGGCCCGGGACAGGGTTACTATGGCTACACCTTC
size: -; D: -; length: 15; V: TRBV7-9; J: TRBJ2-7; CDR3: CASSLVGRTGDEQYF; DNA: TGTGCCAGCAGCTTAGTAGGGCGTACGGGCGACGAGCAGTACTTC
size: -; D: -; length: 14; V: TRBV20-1; J: TRBJ1-5; CDR3: CSAPRPGLGEPQHF; DNA: TGCAGTGCTCCGAGGCCAGGGCTTGGGGAGCCCCAGCATTTT
size: many; D: -; length: 13; V: TRBV28; J: TRBJ2-1; CDR3: CASGAQGYNEQFF; DNA: TGTGCCAGCGGCGCCCAGGGCTACAATGAGCAGTTCTTC
size: -; D: -; length: 13; V: TRBV19; J: TRBJ1-1; CDR3: CASTFEIGRRAFF; DNA: TGTGCCAGTACCTTTGAGATAGGGCGTAGGGCTTTCTTT
size: few; D: -; length: 14; V: TRBV27; J: TRBJ1-1; CDR3: CASSSGGAPTEAFF; DNA: TGTGCCAGCAGTTCCGGGGGGGCCCCCACTGAAGCTTTCTTT
size: few; D: -; length: 15; V: TRBV20-1; J: TRBJ1-6; CDR3: CSARAREQSDSPLHF; DNA: TGCAGTGCTAGAGCCCGGGAACAGAGCGATTCACCCCTCCACTTT
size: many; D: TRBD1; length: 15; V: TRBV11-2; J: TRBJ1-6; CDR3: CASSLTGQTNSPLHF; DNA: TGTGCCAGCAGCCTAACGGGACAGACAAATTCACCCCTCCACTTT
size: few; D: -; length: 15; V: TRBV7-2; J: TRBJ2-1; CDR3: CASSLGGQQGLEQFF; DNA: TGTGCCAGCAGCTTAGGAGGTCAACAGGGTCTTGAGCAGTTCTTC
size: many; D: TRBD1; length: 16; V: TRBV3-1; J: TRBJ1-2; CDR3: CASSQWGQASRYGYTF; DNA: TGTGCCAGCAGCCAATGGGGACAGGCTTCTCGCTATGGCTACACCTTC
size: -; D: -; length: 14; V: TRBV27; J: TRBJ2-3; CDR3: CASCSGQSTDTQYF; DNA: TGTGCCAGCTGTTCCGGACAGAGCACAGATACGCAGTATTTT
size: -; D: -; length: 15; V: TRBV12-3/TRBV12-4; J: TRBJ2-5; CDR3: CASGQPPGYGGTQYF; DNA: TGTGCCAGCGGGCAACCCCCGGGGTATGGAGGGACCCAGTACTTC
size: many; D: TRBD2; length: 19; V: TRBV3-1; J: TRBJ2-2; CDR3: CASSHLRTSGKGYTGELFF; DNA: TGTGCCAGCAGCCATCTAAGGACTAGCGGGAAAGGCTACACCGGGGAGCTGTTTTTT
size: many; D: TRBD1; length: 14; V: TRBV5-1; J: TRBJ2-3; CDR3: CASSFGQGVDTQYF; DNA: TGCGCCAGCAGCTTTGGACAGGGTGTAGATACGCAGTATTTT
size: -; D: TRBD1; length: 17; V: TRBV25-1; J: TRBJ1-4; CDR3: CASSGPLGTALNEKLFF; DNA: TGTGCCAGCAGTGGGCCTCTGGGGACAGCACTTAATGAAAAACTGTTTTTT
size: few; D: -; length: 14; V: TRBV10-3; J: TRBJ2-5; CDR3: CAISDENRQETQYF; DNA: TGTGCCATCAGTGATGAAAACAGGCAAGAGACCCAGTACTTC
size: -; D: -; length: 17; V: TRBV27; J: TRBJ2-2; CDR3: CASSFSGNRANTGELFF; DNA: TGTGCCAGCAGTTTTTCAGGGAACAGGGCGAACACCGGGGAGCTGTTTTTT
size: -; D: -; length: 12; V: TRBV2; J: TRBJ1-6; CDR3: CASSGQWTPLHF; DNA: TGTGCCAGCAGTGGACAGTGGACACCCCTCCACTTT
size: -; D: TRBD2; length: 14; V: TRBV20-1; J: TRBJ2-7; CDR3: CSVSTSGTYYEQYF; DNA: TGCAGTGTTTCCACTAGCGGGACCTATTACGAGCAGTACTTC
size: few; D: -; length: 18; V: TRBV9; J: TRBJ1-1; CDR3: CASSVNPHSGGQNTEAFF; DNA: TGTGCCAGCAGCGTAAACCCACACAGCGGGGGACAGAACACTGAAGCTTTCTTT
size: many; D: -; length: 15; V: TRBV18; J: TRBJ1-1; CDR3: CASSLEGGRVTEAFF; DNA: TGTGCCAGCTCCCTGGAGGGGGGGCGCGTCACTGAAGCTTTCTTT
size: many; D: -; length: 13; V: TRBV28; J: TRBJ1-1; CDR3: CASGSAMNTEAFF; DNA: TGTGCCAGCGGGTCGGCGATGAACACTGAAGCTTTCTTT
size: -; D: -; length: 14; V: TRBV20-1; J: TRBJ2-7; CDR3: CSGLEVGPGYEQYF; DNA: TGCAGCGGACTCGAAGTGGGGCCAGGCTACGAGCAGTACTTC
size: many; D: TRBD1; length: 13; V: TRBV11-2; J: TRBJ1-1; CDR3: CASSTRTGTEAFF; DNA: TGTGCCAGCAGCACCCGGACAGGGACTGAAGCTTTCTTT
size: few; D: TRBD2; length: 18; V: TRBV11-2; J: TRBJ2-1; CDR3: CASSLRISGSSSYNERFF; DNA: TGTGCCAGCAGCTTAAGGATTAGCGGGTCGAGCTCCTACAATGAGCGGTTCTTC